Below, 14 T cell receptor beta chains from the same sample are listed, as sequenced in a study of Ad26.COV2.S vaccination and SARS-CoV-2 variants (dated by TCRdb to 2020 to 2022). Library creation used the immunoSEQ multiplex PCR assay. TCRdb took this table from immuneACCESS and kept in-frame rearrangements with V and J called. Such tables lack part of the clones; where checked against another copy, unresolved V genes explain under half of the gap, and the rest is unexplained. The sample table holds about 350,000 clones, of which around 88% were seen once. Of the sample, about 10% falls within the top ten clones. The sample's treatment or condition label is to be understood as: 19 received Ad26.COV2.S at low or high dose, single or two shots; five or six received placebo; per-sample allocation not given. For vaccine and placebo recipients, repertoires were sequenced using samples collected on day 63 after the first injection.

Sequences were derived from peripheral blood, sampled in a trial of Ad26.COV2.S vaccine versus placebo. The receptors originated from a person between 18 and 59 years old who received the Ad26.COV2.S COVID-19 vaccine or a placebo.

The CDR3: CASSLGPGLAAQETQYF. In DNA, the CDR3 is TGTGCCAGCAGCTTAGGGCCGGGACTAGCGGCGCAAGAGACCCAGTACTTC. The rearrangement uses TRBV11-3 and TRBJ2-5, with 11 positions matching TRBD2. From germline, CDR1 is SGHNT and CDR2 YENEEA. V lost 1 base and J lost 2; bases outside the gene matches: 6. This CDR3 spans 17 amino acids.

V and J are TRBV28 and TRBJ2-6; possible D gene TRBD1, 6 bases. This CDR3 spans 19 amino acids. In germline, CDR1 is MDHEN, CDR2 SYDVKM. The V end lost 5 bases, the J end lost 3 bases, and 23 bases lay between the germline ends. The CDR3 spells CASSPGLSTGKYGANVLTF. The CDR3 nucleotides read TGTGCCAGCAGTCCTGGACTTTCGACAGGAAAATATGGGGCCAACGTCCTGACTTTC.

The J gene is TRBJ2-3, the V gene TRBV29-1; 8 bases align to TRBD2. Germline-derived CDR1 and CDR2 are SQVTM and ANQGSEA. The V and J ends lost 7 bases and 2 bases, in that order; junction bases with no gene match: 14. The CDR3 covers 16 residues. The CDR3 is CSARLARELSTDTQYF. Written as DNA, the CDR3 is TGCAGCGCCCGACTAGCGAGGGAACTTTCCACAGATACGCAGTATTTT.

The V gene is TRBV10-1, the J gene TRBJ2-1; TRBD2 matches 15 bases. J gave up 12 bases and V 0 bases, and 6 bases lay outside the gene matches. In germline, CDR1 is WNHNN, CDR2 SYGVQD (reference sequence). There are 16 residues in the CDR3. CDR3 nucleotides: TGCGCCAGCAGTGAGTCGGGACTAGCGGGAGGAGGTTTGCAGTTCTTC. It encodes CASSESGLAGGGLQFF.

This chain uses TRBV27 with TRBJ1-5; D might be TRBD1 (5 bases). V was trimmed by 6 bases and J by 1 base, leaving 13 bases between them. Germline CDR1 MNHEY, CDR2 SMNVEV (reference sequence). The CDR3 runs to 15 residues. This CDR3 is CASSHDRDSNQPQHF. CDR3 in DNA: TGTGCCAGCAGCCACGACCGGGACAGCAATCAGCCCCAGCATTTT.

As regards this clone: Other DNA variants within this sample encode the same CDR3. CDR3 amino acids: CASSLRYEQYF. For the CDR3, the DNA is TGTGCCAGCAGCTTACGATACGAGCAGTACTTC. V and J are TRBV3-1 (or the pseudogene TRBV3-2) and TRBJ2-7; D not resolved. Germline V lookup: CDR1 LGHDT, CDR2 YNNKEL (reference sequence). Trimming removed 5 bases at V and 4 bases at J, with 6 bases between. This CDR3 is built from 11 residues.

The chain is built from TRBV4-3 and TRBJ2-5, with 10 positions matching TRBD2. The CDR3 spans 17 residues. Trimming took 0 bases from V and 3 from J; bases not matched to a gene: 7. Germline CDR1 is LGHNA and CDR2 is YSLEER. Here the CDR3 DNA reads TGCGCCAGCAGCCAAGATCTTCCAGCGGGAGGGAAAGAGACCCAGTACTTC. It codes for CASSQDLPAGGKETQYF.

In this sample, this clone turned up a few times. The gene calls are TRBV28 and TRBJ2-3; 9 bases are shared with TRBD2. This CDR3 contains 17 residues. The V gene end was trimmed by 6 bases and the J gene end by 0 bases; junction bases not matched to a gene: 10. Germline assignment: CDR1 MDHEN and CDR2 SYDVKM. CDR3 in DNA: TGTGCCAGCAGCGTAGCGGGGGAGACCTCTAGCACAGATACGCAGTATTTT. Its protein product is CASSVAGETSSTDTQYF.

The chain joins TRBV5-4 to TRBJ2-3; tentative D call: TRBD2 (6 bases). Trimming left V 4 bases short and J 5 bases short, with 17 bases between. The length of the CDR3 is 15 residues. Germline CDR1 reads SGHNT; CDR2 reads YYREEE (reference sequence). The CDR3 protein is CASSRPGTLEDTQYF. The CDR3 nucleotides are TGTGCCAGCAGCCGACCGGGGACTCTCGAAGATACGCAGTATTTT. Supplemented by reference TRBV5-4 and TRBJ2-3, the full variable domain reads ETGVTQSPTHLIKTRGQQVTLRCSSQSGHNTVSWYQQALGQGPQFIFQYYREEENGRGNFPPRFSGLQFPNYSSELNVNALELDDSALYLCASSRPGTLEDTQYFGPGTRLTVL.

This clone has only one observation. The V gene is TRBV28, the J gene TRBJ1-2, with D tentatively TRBD1 (5 bases). Germline lookup yields CDR1 MDHEN and CDR2 SYDVKM. This CDR3 has 15 residues. Between the trimmed V and J ends, which lost 2 bases and 8 bases, there was a span of 18 bases. The CDR3 DNA follows: TGTGCCAGCAGTTTAGGCCCCGCGGGGGAGGGAGGCTACACCTTC. This encodes CASSLGPAGEGGYTF.

The CDR3 loop reads CSGGSRRGSYNEQFF. The CDR3 DNA reads as TGCAGCGGTGGATCTCGACGGGGCTCCTACAATGAGCAGTTCTTC. The gene calls are TRBV29-1 and TRBJ2-1; TRBD2 might be the D (5 bases). CDR1 SQVTM and CDR2 ANQGSEA come from the germline V gene. The CDR3 consists of 15 residues. V dropped 7 bases and J dropped 0 bases, with 16 bases sitting between them.

V is TRBV21-1 and J is TRBJ1-4. TRBV21-1 is termed a pseudogene. This CDR3 has 15 amino acids. CDR3 protein: CASPSTLGLREKLFF. CDR3 bases: TGTGCCAGCCCCTCTACCCTGGGTCTTCGAGAAAAACTGTTTTTT.

This chain joins TRBV27 and TRBJ2-7; TRBD1 or TRBD2 may be the D gene (5 bases each). The length of the CDR3 is 17 residues. Trimming took off 7 bases at V and 4 bases at J, with 26 bases between the two ends. CDR1 is MNHEY and CDR2 is SMNVEV in the germline V gene (reference sequence). Written as DNA, the CDR3 is TGTGCCAGCACCCTTCAGGGATCCCGTGGGGGAATTTACGAGCAGTACTTC. Encoded protein: CASTLQGSRGGIYEQYF.

The chain employs TRBV7-9 and TRBJ2-6; perhaps TRBD2 as D (5 bases). Germline CDR1 and CDR2: SEHNR and FQNEAQ (reference sequence). The CDR3 is made up of 16 amino acids. V was shortened by 5 bases and J by 0 bases, with 11 bases between the two germline ends. The CDR3 coding sequence is TGTGCCAGCAGCCCCTCGGGGAGCTCTGGGGCCAACGTCCTGACTTTC. It encodes CASSPSGSSGANVLTF. Full variable domain (rest looked up from reference TRBV7-9 and TRBJ2-6): DTGVSQNPRHKITKRGQNVTFRCDPISEHNRLYWYRQTLGQGPEFLTYFQNEAQLEKSRLLSDRFSAERPKGSFSTLEIQRTEQGDSAMYLCASSPSGSSGANVLTFGAGSRLTVL.